The 29 T cell receptor beta chains presented below share a single source sample, sequenced in a study of patients and donors after allogeneic stem cell transplantation. TCRdb used MiXCR to reprocess the RT-PCR reads, holding one entry per CDR3 protein. The sample carries 28,000 or so distinct CDR3 sequences, over 6.5% recorded once. Input material: blood, either unsorted or a sorted T cell fraction (not recorded which). These receptors were taken from a human donor who was either an allogeneic HSCT recipient or a stem cell or donor lymphocyte infusion donor (not recorded which). It is not recorded whose cells these are; they may come from a transplant donor.

There are a few counts of this clonotype. V usage is TRBV18 and J usage is TRBJ2-7, with D possibly matching TRBD1 (6 bases). The germline gives CDR1 KGHSH, CDR2 LQKENI. This CDR3 region has 13 residues. With 3 bases removed from V and 3 bases from J, the gap between germline ends came to 9 bases. The CDR3 sequence is CASSPRDNYEQYF. The DNA for the CDR3 is TGTGCCAGCTCACCTCGGGACAACTACGAGCAGTACTTC.

This rearrangement joins TRBV2 to TRBJ2-5; D not certain. Deletions cut 4 bases from V and 7 bases from J, with 13 bases between. This CDR3 region has 13 residues. Germline CDR1 SNHLY, CDR2 FYNNEI. CDR3 sequence reads: CASSAILMGTQYF. In DNA form, the CDR3 reads TGTGCCAGCAGTGCGATACTCATGGGGACCCAGTACTTC.

The chain combines TRBV13 with TRBJ1-2; 9 bases are shared with TRBD1. Germline V gives CDR1 PRHDT, CDR2 FYEKMQ (reference sequence). CDR3 size: 14 residues. V trimming: 2 bases; J trimming: 5 bases; junction bases outside the gene matches: 3. DNA of the CDR3: TGTGCCAGCAGCTTAACCGGGACAGGGTATGGCTACACCTTC. Protein: CASSLTGTGYGYTF.

The rearrangement links TRBV14 to TRBJ2-2; D ambiguous. V gave up 1 base and J gave up 9 bases, with 18 bases separating them. From germline, CDR1 is SGHDN and CDR2 FVKESK. The CDR3 consists of 16 residues. The CDR3 loop is CASSQADRASAWELFF. In nucleotides, the CDR3 is TGTGCCAGCAGCCAAGCAGATAGGGCCTCTGCGTGGGAGCTGTTTTTT.

The sample holds many counts of this clonotype. The chain employs TRBV6-1 and TRBJ1-6; D may be TRBD1 (6 bases). V was trimmed by 9 bases and J by 4 bases, leaving 10 bases between them. Per germline, CDR1 MNHNS and CDR2 SASEGT. The CDR3 runs to 13 residues. CDR3 sequence reads: CASGGGYNSPLHF. Here the CDR3 DNA reads TGTGCCAGTGGAGGGGGGTATAATTCACCCCTCCACTTT.

This clonotype has at least ten counts. This rearrangement joins TRBV24-1 to TRBJ2-1; D call uncertain. Germline assignment: CDR1 KGHDR and CDR2 SFDVKD. This CDR3 has 13 residues. V was pared by 4 bases and J by 5 bases, with 8 bases between. The CDR3 coding sequence is TGTGCCACCAGTGAAGGGTGGAACAATGAGCAGTTCTTC. This gives the protein CATSEGWNNEQFF.

This clonotype was observed many times. The chain combines TRBV7-9 with TRBJ2-1; 14 bases map to TRBD2. Germline CDR1 reads SEHNR; CDR2 reads FQNEAQ (reference sequence). V lost 3 bases, J lost 10 bases, and 8 bases stayed unmatched. The CDR3 consists of 16 residues. This chain's CDR3 is CASSLPGGLAGVEQFF. The DNA of the CDR3 is TGTGCCAGCAGCTTGCCGGGGGGACTAGCGGGAGTCGAGCAGTTCTTC.

This clonotype was recorded at least ten times. The chain links TRBV28 to TRBJ1-2; the D gene is possibly TRBD1 (6 bases). Trimming pared 2 bases from V and 5 bases from J, leaving 15 bases between. The CDR3 totals 15 residues. Germline CDR1 is MDHEN and CDR2 is SYDVKM. In DNA, the CDR3 is TGTGCCAGCAGTTTAGGGAGGACAGCCCGTTATGGCTACACCTTC. Its protein product is CASSLGRTARYGYTF.

The sample holds many counts of this clonotype. V and J are TRBV10-3 and TRBJ2-1; a weak D match, TRBD1 (6 bases). The CDR3 is made up of 17 amino acids. Trimming left V 0 bases short and J 8 bases short, with 20 bases between. Germline lookup yields CDR1 ENHRY and CDR2 SYGVKD. This CDR3 reads CAISESLLGQSRYEQFF. CDR3 in DNA: TGTGCCATCAGTGAGTCGCTTTTAGGACAGTCAAGGTATGAGCAGTTCTTC.

This clonotype was seen at least ten times. V gene TRBV5-1 combines with J gene TRBJ2-1; TRBD1 is a possible D gene (5 bases). The V end was cut by 1 base, the J end by 0 bases, with 8 bases between. Germline V lookup: CDR1 SGHRS, CDR2 YFSETQ. The CDR3 is made up of 15 amino acids. This CDR3 is CASSLQTASYNEQFF. The CDR3 DNA follows: TGCGCCAGCAGCTTGCAGACAGCCTCCTACAATGAGCAGTTCTTC.

This clonotype came up many times. The chain links TRBV19 to TRBJ2-3; 8 nucleotides line up with TRBD1. The trim removed 1 base at V and 0 bases at J, leaving 6 bases unmatched. The CDR3 contains 17 residues. Germline CDR1 and CDR2: LNHDA and SQIVND (reference sequence). CDR3 sequence (DNA): TGTGCCAGTAGTATAGCCCCCCAGGGGGCAAGCACAGATACGCAGTATTTT. Translated, it gives CASSIAPQGASTDTQYF.

This clonotype was seen a handful of times. The junction departs from the called germline gene at one end, perhaps through a read error. This chain joins TRBV20-1 and TRBJ2-7; D might be TRBD2 (6 bases). CDR1 and CDR2 from the germline V gene are DFQATT and SNEGSKA (reference sequence). The CDR3 consists of 13 residues. CDR3 sequence: CSAREEGTYEQYF. The CDR3 nucleotides read TGCAGTGCTCGAGAGGAGGGTACCTACGAGCAGTACTTC.

In this sample, this clonotype turned up many times. The chain couples TRBV18 to TRBJ2-5, with TRBD2 matching over 8 bases. V shed 2 bases, J shed 5 bases, and the junction held 7 bases outside the gene matches. CDR1 is KGHSH and CDR2 is LQKENI in the germline V gene. This CDR3 comprises 15 residues. The chain's CDR3 is CASSPSFAGGETQYF. For the CDR3, the DNA is TGTGCCAGCTCACCATCCTTCGCGGGAGGCGAGACCCAGTACTTC. Drawing the rest from reference TRBV18 and TRBJ2-5, the complete variable domain is NAGVMQNPRHLVRRRGQEARLRCSPMKGHSHVYWYRQLPEEGLKFMVYLQKENIIDESGMPKERFSAEFPKEGPSILRIQQVVRGDSAAYFCASSPSFAGGETQYFGPGTRLLVL.

This clonotype came up a few times. The chain carries TRBV7-2 and TRBJ2-1; D unresolved. Trimming shortened V by 5 bases and J by 5 bases, and 7 bases separated the two germline ends. Germline V CDR1 and CDR2: SGHTA, FQGNSA. The CDR3 has 12 amino acids. CDR3 in DNA: TGTGCCAGCAGCCCCCAGGACAATGAGCAGTTCTTC. Its translation is CASSPQDNEQFF. Combining the CDR3 with reference TRBV7-2 and TRBJ2-1 gives the whole variable domain GAGVSQSPSNKVTEKGKDVELRCDPISGHTALYWYRQSLGQGLEFLIYFQGNSAPDKSGLPSDRFSAERTGGSVSTLTIQRTQQEDSAVYLCASSPQDNEQFFGPGTRLTVL.

The chain joins TRBV27 to TRBJ1-2; 12 bases are a match to TRBD1. Trimming removed 5 bases from V and 8 bases from J; junction bases left unmatched: 12. Germline V gives CDR1 MNHEY, CDR2 SMNVEV (reference sequence). CDR3 length equals 16 residues. The CDR3 DNA reads as TGTGCCAGCAGTAGCGGGGACAGGGGGCGATGGTCGGGCTACACCTTC. Residues: CASSSGDRGRWSGYTF.

The sample holds many counts of this clonotype. The chain is built from TRBV20-1 and TRBJ2-6; D call uncertain. V lost 0 bases and J lost 3, with 3 bases in between. CDR1 is DFQATT and CDR2 is SNEGSKA in the germline V gene (reference sequence). CDR3 length: 13 residues. In DNA, the CDR3 is TGCAGTGCTAGAGATGGTGGGGCCAACGTCCTGACTTTC. Translation gives CSARDGGANVLTF.

On this clonotype: This sequence may be a read error, since a much larger clone differs from it by one base. The chain couples TRBV24-1 to TRBJ2-5, with 7 bases fitting TRBD1. CDR1 KGHDR and CDR2 SFDVKD come from the germline V gene. Trimming cost V 4 bases and J 4 bases; bases outside gene matches: 5. CDR3 length: 14 residues. The CDR3 loop reads CATSDSGTVETQYF. Here the CDR3 DNA reads TGTGCCACCAGTGACTCCGGGACAGTAGAGACCCAGTACTTC.

At least ten counts were recorded for this clonotype. V and J are TRBV10-3 and TRBJ2-7; TRBD1 aligns across 7 bases. CDR1 is ENHRY and CDR2 is SYGVKD in the germline V gene. This CDR3 has 14 residues. Unmatched junction bases numbered 2, after V lost 3 bases and J lost 0 bases. DNA for the CDR3: TGTGCCATCAGTGAACGACAGGGCTCCTACGAGCAGTACTTC. The encoded protein is CAISERQGSYEQYF.

This clonotype has a handful of counts. The rearrangement links TRBV18 to TRBJ2-7; D gene uncertain. Germline CDR1 and CDR2: KGHSH and LQKENI. The CDR3 totals 14 residues. V was cut by 3 bases and J by 2 bases, with 11 bases left in between. The CDR3 reads CASSPPDGPYEQYF. Here the CDR3 DNA reads TGTGCCAGCTCACCCCCCGACGGACCCTACGAGCAGTACTTC. Full variable domain (missing parts from reference TRBV18 and TRBJ2-7): NAGVMQNPRHLVRRRGQEARLRCSPMKGHSHVYWYRQLPEEGLKFMVYLQKENIIDESGMPKERFSAEFPKEGPSILRIQQVVRGDSAAYFCASSPPDGPYEQYFGPGTRLTVT.

Turning to this clonotype: This sequence may be a read error, since a much larger clone differs from it by one base. The V call is TRBV6-1, the J call TRBJ1-1; 8 positions match TRBD1. This CDR3 region has 12 residues. Germline values: CDR1 MNHNS, CDR2 SASEGT. DNA for the CDR3: TGTACCGGACAGGGAGGCGGCACTGAAGCTTTCTTT. Translated, it gives CTGQGGGTEAFF.

This clonotype was detected many times. The chain has TRBV7-8 and TRBJ2-1; 7 bases are a match to TRBD2. Germline CDR1 and CDR2: SGHVS and FQNEAQ. V gave up 1 base and J gave up 5 bases; unmatched junction bases: 5. The CDR3 has 15 residues. This CDR3 is CASSLERLADNEQFF. The CDR3 DNA reads as TGTGCCAGCAGCTTAGAGCGTCTAGCGGACAATGAGCAGTTCTTC.

The sample holds many counts of this clonotype. The V call is TRBV11-2, the J call TRBJ1-1; tentative D call: TRBD1 (5 bases). CDR3 length: 14 residues. The V end lost 6 bases, the J end lost 1 base, and 12 bases lay between the germline ends. Germline V CDR1 and CDR2: SGHAT, FQNNGV. As DNA, the CDR3 is TGTGCCAGCAGTCTATTGGGGGGGAACACTGAAGCTTTCTTT. It encodes CASSLLGGNTEAFF.

The chain carries TRBV28 and TRBJ2-5; D is perhaps TRBD1 (7 bases). The CDR3 has 13 amino acids. Looked up from germline, CDR1 is MDHEN and CDR2 is SYDVKM. Trimming stripped 6 bases from V and 5 bases from J, with 13 bases between. The CDR3 DNA reads TGTGCCAGCAGCCAGGGGGGATGGGAGACCCAGTACTTC. Protein sequence: CASSQGGWETQYF.

The rearrangement uses TRBV7-3 and TRBJ2-1; D is uncertain. From germline, CDR1 is SGHTA and CDR2 FQGTGA. V shed 5 bases and J shed 8 bases, with 16 bases lying between them. The CDR3 runs to 14 residues. CDR3 DNA: TGTGCCAGCAGCCCTACCTCGGTGGCCGATGAGCAGTTCTTC. It specifies CASSPTSVADEQFF.

This clonotype came up many times. The genes are TRBV5-1 and TRBJ1-1; D gene unclear. V gave up 4 bases and J gave up 4 bases, with 11 bases separating them. This CDR3 is 13 amino acids long. The germline CDR1 and CDR2 sequences are SGHRS and YFSETQ. CDR3 nucleotide sequence: TGCGCCAGCAGCCTTCAGGTAGGCACTGAAGCTTTCTTT. Its translation is CASSLQVGTEAFF.

This clonotype was observed a handful of times. The V call is TRBV29-1, the J call TRBJ2-1; D gene ambiguous. Per the germline V gene, CDR1 is SQVTM and CDR2 is ANQGSEA. V lost 0 bases to trimming and J lost 15 bases, with 15 bases between them. CDR3 size: 12 residues. CDR3 residues: CSVEDLRVVPFF. The CDR3 coding sequence is TGCAGCGTTGAAGATCTAAGGGTGGTTCCGTTCTTC.

This clonotype was counted many times. J is TRBJ2-6 and V is TRBV20-1; no reliable D call. Per the germline V gene, CDR1 is DFQATT and CDR2 is SNEGSKA (reference sequence). This CDR3 is 13 amino acids long. Between the trimmed V and J ends, which lost 6 bases and 1 base, there was a span of 7 bases. The CDR3 sequence: CSARASGANVLTF. The CDR3 nucleotides read TGCAGTGCAAGGGCGTCTGGGGCCAACGTCCTGACTTTC.

Ten or more counts support this clonotype. The genes are TRBV9 and TRBJ1-5, with D maybe TRBD1 (6 bases). Germline values: CDR1 SGDLS, CDR2 YYNGEE. Trimming cost V 3 bases and J 7 bases, with 11 bases left between them. The CDR3 is 13 residues long. DNA of the CDR3: TGTGCCAGCAGCGCAGGGGAGCGGCAGCCCCAGCATTTT. This sequence encodes CASSAGERQPQHF.

This clonotype occurred many times. The rearrangement joins TRBV12-3 or TRBV12-4 to TRBJ1-1, with D tentatively TRBD1 (6 bases). This CDR3 is 15 amino acids long. The V gene lost 6 bases and the J gene lost 2 bases, with 16 bases spanning the gap. Written as DNA, the CDR3 is TGTGCCAGCAGCCTCGGGGACATCCCCAACACTGAAGCTTTCTTT. Amino acid sequence: CASSLGDIPNTEAFF.